The TCR beta chain described here comes from a study of vaccination effects on CD4 cells after COVID-19. Turning to the study itself: Post-vaccine specimens were collected at a median of 72 days following the second dose. Broader study findings: There was marked clonal contraction among infection- and vaccine-induced clones late after vaccination.

After expansion with viral peptide pools in the ViraFEST assay, antigen-specific CD4+ T cells were sequenced. At the end of more than 8 days of culture, CD4+ T cells were isolated. Two doses of BNT162b2 or mRNA-1273 vaccine were administered to participants. The repertoire was sequenced with immunoSEQ multiplex PCR; TCRdb's copy has only in-frame clones and lacks some. Altogether 40,000 to 50,000 clones are present, 65% to 75% being singletons, with the ten largest covering about 14%. About this clone itself: Its antigen is still unknown.

This CDR3 has 13 residues. Trimming at V came to 6 bases and at J to 7 bases, leaving 7 bases not matched to a gene. Sequencing was performed on CD4+ T cells from PBMCs cultured with HCoV-OC43 spike peptides, taken after COVID-19 vaccination. Subset noted: HCoV-OC43 spike overlapping peptide pool stimulation. The gene calls are TRBV12-3 or TRBV12-4 and TRBJ1-2; the match to TRBD1 covers 8 bases. The TCR originated in a human donor who received a COVID-19 vaccine. CDR3 coding DNA: TGTGCCAGCAGCTGGACAGGGATGGGTGGCTACACCTTC. It specifies CASSWTGMGGYTF.